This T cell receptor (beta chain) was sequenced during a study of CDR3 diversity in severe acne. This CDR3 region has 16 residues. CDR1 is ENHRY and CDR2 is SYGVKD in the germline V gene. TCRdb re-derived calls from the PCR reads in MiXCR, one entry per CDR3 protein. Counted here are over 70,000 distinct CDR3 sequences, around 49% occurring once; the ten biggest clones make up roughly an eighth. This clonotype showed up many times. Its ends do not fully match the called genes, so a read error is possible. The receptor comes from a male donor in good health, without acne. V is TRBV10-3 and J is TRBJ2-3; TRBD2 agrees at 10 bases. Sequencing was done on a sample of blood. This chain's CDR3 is CAIGESRAGGQDTQYF. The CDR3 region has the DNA TGTGCCATCGGTGAGTCGAGAGCGGGGGGGCAAGATACGCAGTATTTT.